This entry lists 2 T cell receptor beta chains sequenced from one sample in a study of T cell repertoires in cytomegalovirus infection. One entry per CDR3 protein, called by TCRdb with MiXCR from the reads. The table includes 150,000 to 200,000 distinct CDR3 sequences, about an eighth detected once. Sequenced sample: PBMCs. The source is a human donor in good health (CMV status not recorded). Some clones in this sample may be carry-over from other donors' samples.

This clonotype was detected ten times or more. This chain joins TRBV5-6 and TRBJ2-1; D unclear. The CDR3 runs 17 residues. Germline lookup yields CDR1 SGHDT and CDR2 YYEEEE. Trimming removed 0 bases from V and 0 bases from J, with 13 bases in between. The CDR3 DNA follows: TGTGCCAGCAGCTTGGTGGCCCTGGTTAGCTCCTACAATGAGCAGTTCTTC. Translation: CASSLVALVSSYNEQFF.

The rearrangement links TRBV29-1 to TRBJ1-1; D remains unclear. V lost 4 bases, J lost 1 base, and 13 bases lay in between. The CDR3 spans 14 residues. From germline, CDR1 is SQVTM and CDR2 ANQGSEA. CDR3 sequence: CSVGMSAKNTEAFF. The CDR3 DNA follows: TGCAGCGTTGGGATGTCAGCGAAGAACACTGAAGCTTTCTTT.